These 25 T cell receptor beta chains were all obtained from the same sample, sequenced in a study of blood T cell repertoires in COVID-19. Assay used: immunoSEQ multiplex PCR; TCRdb lists only in-frame clones, some missing. The repertoire holds over 200,000 clones, approximately 90% seen once, with 10% to 14% in the top ten. What was sequenced was PBMCs or T cells enriched from blood (not recorded which). The source of these receptors is a man aged 25 to 40 who had recovered from COVID-19.

The CDR3 region is CASSSRTNFYTDTQYF. In nucleotides, the CDR3 is TGTGCCAGCAGCTCTCGAACCAATTTCTACACAGATACGCAGTATTTT. V and J are TRBV7-2 and TRBJ2-3, with D unclear. The CDR3 consists of 16 residues. V was clipped by 4 bases and J by 2 bases, with 16 bases between them. The germline V gene encodes CDR1 SGHTA and CDR2 FQGNSA.

The chain carries TRBV28 and TRBJ2-7; 11 nucleotides line up with TRBD1. With V trimmed by 11 bases and J by 4 bases, 7 bases remained unmatched. The CDR3 runs to 13 residues. Germline V gives CDR1 MDHEN, CDR2 SYDVKM. The CDR3 sequence: CAASGTGGYEQYF. CDR3 DNA: TGTGCCGCCTCCGGGACAGGGGGTTACGAGCAGTACTTC. Looking up the rest from reference TRBV28 and TRBJ2-7 gives the full variable domain: DVKVTQSSRYLVKRTGEKVFLECVQDMDHENMFWYRQDPGLGLRLIYFSYDVKMKEKGDIPEGYSVSREKKERFSLILESASTNQTSMYLCAASGTGGYEQYFGPGTRLTVT.

V usage is TRBV5-4 and J usage is TRBJ2-7, with 8 bases identical to TRBD1. Germline loops: CDR1 SGHNT, CDR2 YYREEE (reference sequence). The CDR3 covers 14 residues. The V and J ends lost 4 bases and 2 bases, in that order; junction bases with no gene match: 5. CDR3 DNA sequence: TGTGCCAGCAGCGGCCGGGACAGGCCCTACGAGCAGTACTTC. This translates into CASSGRDRPYEQYF.

CDR3 sequence (DNA): TGTGCCAGTAGTATTAGCCGGGGTGTAGGGTCCTACAATGAGCAGTTCTTC. Amino acid sequence: CASSISRGVGSYNEQFF. V usage is TRBV19 and J usage is TRBJ2-1, with a tentative D call TRBD2 (5 bases). From germline, CDR1 is LNHDA and CDR2 SQIVND (reference sequence). V was cut by 3 bases and J by 1 base, with 16 bases left in between. This CDR3 has 17 amino acids.

This clone was picked up a small number of times. This sequence joins TRBV7-9 and TRBJ2-2; D is uncertain. V was shortened by 3 bases and J by 4 bases, with 12 bases between the two germline ends. The CDR3 is made up of 15 amino acids. Germline V lookup: CDR1 SEHNR, CDR2 FQNEAQ (reference sequence). CDR3 region: CASSFWVRSTGELFF. Here the CDR3 DNA reads TGTGCCAGCAGCTTCTGGGTGAGGAGCACCGGGGAGCTGTTTTTT.

The V and J genes are TRBV5-1 and TRBJ2-1; no clear D. The germline V gene encodes CDR1 SGHRS and CDR2 YFSETQ. This CDR3 is built from 13 residues. V lost 0 bases and J lost 5, with 6 bases in between. This CDR3 reads CASSLEPHNEQFF. In nucleotides, the CDR3 is TGCGCCAGCAGCTTGGAGCCGCACAATGAGCAGTTCTTC.

CDR3 sequence (DNA): TGTGCCAGCAGCCCGTCACTGGACAGGGGCACTGAAGCTTTCTTT. Translated: CASSPSLDRGTEAFF. The V call is TRBV5-4, the J call TRBJ1-1; 9 nucleotides align to TRBD1. This CDR3 has 15 amino acids. J gave up 4 bases and V 4 bases, and 8 bases lay outside the gene matches. The germline gives CDR1 SGHNT, CDR2 YYREEE (reference sequence).

The chain employs TRBV18 and TRBJ2-5, with 9 bases matching TRBD2. The CDR3 runs to 15 residues. The trim removed 3 bases at V and 2 bases at J, leaving 4 bases unmatched. Germline values: CDR1 KGHSH, CDR2 LQKENI. DNA of the CDR3: TGTGCCAGCTCACCCCGGGGACTAGCACAAGAGACCCAGTACTTC. Encoded protein: CASSPRGLAQETQYF.

The chain links TRBV10-3 to TRBJ1-1; 7 nucleotides match TRBD1. With V trimmed by 2 bases and J by 1 base, 4 bases remained unmatched. The CDR3 contains 15 residues. In germline, CDR1 is ENHRY, CDR2 SYGVKD. The CDR3 coding sequence is TGTGCCATCAGTGAGCGACAGGGATCGAACACTGAAGCTTTCTTT. This translates into CAISERQGSNTEAFF.

The chain combines TRBV25-1 with TRBJ1-2, with D possibly TRBD1 on 5 matching bases. Trimming removed 6 bases from V and 3 bases from J, with 11 bases in between. The CDR3 is 13 residues long. Germline lookup yields CDR1 MGHDK and CDR2 SYGVNS. The CDR3 bases are TGTGCCAGCAGAGCCAGGGTAGACTATGGCTACACCTTC. It codes for CASRARVDYGYTF.

This clone was seen a handful of times. CDR3 region: CASSEDSGSRYGYTF. The CDR3 nucleotides are TGTGCCAGCAGTGAGGACAGTGGGTCACGCTATGGCTACACCTTC. The chain is built from TRBV6-4 and TRBJ1-2, with D tentatively TRBD1 (6 bases). This CDR3 is built from 15 residues. Germline assignment: CDR1 MRHNA and CDR2 SNTAGT. Trimming removed 3 bases at V and 4 bases at J, with 15 bases between.

The chain has TRBV7-9 and TRBJ2-1; 12 positions agree with TRBD2. J gave up 3 bases and V 7 bases, and 13 bases lay outside the gene matches. The CDR3 sequence is 18 residues long. Germline CDR1 and CDR2: SEHNR and FQNEAQ (reference sequence). CDR3 bases: TGTGCCAGCAAATTGACTAGCGGGGGCCGAGGGAACTACAATGAGCAGTTCTTC. It codes for CASKLTSGGRGNYNEQFF.

V and J are TRBV19 and TRBJ2-2, with 7 bases lining up with TRBD2. The CDR3 is 14 amino acids. The V gene's germline CDR1 is LNHDA and CDR2 SQIVND (reference sequence). V shed 8 bases and J 4 bases; nucleotides not matched to a gene: 7. CDR3 in amino acids: CASAGTTITGELFF. The CDR3 DNA is TGTGCCAGTGCCGGGACTACAATCACCGGGGAGCTGTTTTTT.

The chain uses TRBV7-2 and TRBJ2-3; D unclear. The V gene's germline CDR1 is SGHTA and CDR2 FQGNSA. CDR3 length equals 12 residues. Trimming removed 5 bases at V and 15 bases at J, with 18 bases between. CDR3: CASSPGTVSYYF. In nucleotides, the CDR3 is TGTGCCAGCAGCCCTGGAACAGTGAGCTACTATTTT.

The chain uses TRBV7-8 and TRBJ2-7; 7 nucleotides agree with TRBD1. CDR3 length equals 15 residues. V shed 5 bases, J shed 0 bases, and the junction held 7 bases outside the gene matches. From germline, CDR1 is SGHVS and CDR2 FQNEAQ. CDR3 DNA sequence: TGTGCCAGCAGCCACGGACAGGCGCTCTCCTACGAGCAGTACTTC. Translating it yields CASSHGQALSYEQYF.

As to this clone: The sample carries other DNA sequences with the same CDR3. The CDR3 here is CAWSGGSDTQYF. The CDR3, as DNA: TGTGCCTGGAGCGGGGGTTCAGATACGCAGTATTTT. The genes are TRBV30 and TRBJ2-3, with a weak D call TRBD2 (6 bases). The CDR3 has 12 amino acids. Germline V gene data show CDR1 as GTSNPN and CDR2 as SVGIG (reference sequence). V lost 3 bases, J lost 4 bases, and 8 bases lay in between.

V is TRBV4-2 and J is TRBJ1-1; tentatively, D is TRBD1 (5 bases). Germline V gene data show CDR1 as LGHNA and CDR2 as YNFKEQ. This CDR3 comprises 23 residues. V was cut by 2 bases and J by 0 bases, with 34 bases left in between. CDR3 DNA: TGTGCCAGCAGCCAAAGCGCAATAATCCCGGGGCCCCGGGAGGAAACTATGAACACTGAAGCTTTCTTT. It translates to CASSQSAIIPGPREETMNTEAFF.

The chain has TRBV18 and TRBJ1-6, with D possibly matching TRBD1 (5 bases). V lost 3 bases and J lost 7, with 10 bases in between. This CDR3 spans 14 amino acids. Germline CDR1 and CDR2: KGHSH and LQKENI. CDR3 sequence reads: CASSPLDRNSPLHF. The CDR3 DNA reads TGTGCCAGCTCACCGCTCGACAGAAATTCACCCCTCCACTTT.

J is TRBJ1-1 and V is TRBV19, with D possibly TRBD1 on 5 matching bases. From germline, CDR1 is LNHDA and CDR2 SQIVND (reference sequence). Trimming cost V 1 base and J 2 bases, with 23 bases left between them. The CDR3 spans 19 residues. The CDR3 spells CASSIVYGRAATSNTEAFF. As DNA, the CDR3 is TGTGCCAGTAGTATAGTTTACGGCAGGGCCGCAACTAGCAACACTGAAGCTTTCTTT.

The table lists this clone with a few counts. The J gene is TRBJ1-5, the V gene TRBV5-1; D gene ambiguous. Germline V gives CDR1 SGHRS, CDR2 YFSETQ. Trimming cost V 0 bases and J 0 bases, with 4 bases left between them. CDR3 length: 14 amino acids. CDR3 sequence reads: CASSLGGSNQPQHF. CDR3 DNA: TGCGCCAGCAGCTTGGGCGGTAGCAATCAGCCCCAGCATTTT.

The chain employs TRBV6-5 and TRBJ2-5; 8 bases fit TRBD2. The CDR3 spans 15 residues. The V gene's germline CDR1 is MNHEY and CDR2 SVGAGI. The V segment lost 2 bases and the J segment 1 base; nucleotides outside the gene matches: 3. CDR3 loop: CASSYLAGSQETQYF. For the CDR3, the DNA is TGTGCCAGCAGTTACCTAGCGGGTTCCCAAGAGACCCAGTACTTC.

V and J are TRBV5-1 and TRBJ1-3, with 8 nucleotides matching TRBD1. The CDR3 has 14 residues. Unmatched junction bases numbered 4, after V lost 4 bases and J lost 4 bases. The germline gives CDR1 SGHRS, CDR2 YFSETQ. DNA of the CDR3: TGCGCCAGCAGCGGTACAGGGGGAGGAAACACCATATATTTT. Its protein is CASSGTGGGNTIYF.

CDR3 sequence (DNA): TGTGCCAGCAGTTTATGGCGGAACTATGGCTACACCTTC. Translating it yields CASSLWRNYGYTF. J is TRBJ1-2 and V is TRBV28, with no clear D. The germline V and J ends were trimmed by 0 bases and 2 bases, with 4 bases remaining between them. This CDR3 has 13 amino acids. The germline CDR1 and CDR2 sequences are MDHEN and SYDVKM.

The genes are TRBV15 and TRBJ1-1; D gene uncertain. Germline V gives CDR1 LNHNV, CDR2 YYDKDF (reference sequence). The CDR3 sequence is 13 residues long. V lost 4 bases, J lost 5 bases, and 11 bases lay in between. This CDR3 reads CATSTDYNTEAFF. CDR3 in DNA: TGTGCCACCAGCACAGACTATAATACTGAAGCTTTCTTT.

CDR3 nucleotides: TGTGCCAGGGACAGGAGAGCTAACTATGGCTACACCTTC. Translated: CARDRRANYGYTF. The chain employs TRBV2 and TRBJ1-2, with TRBD1 matching 7 bases. The germline CDR1 and CDR2 sequences are SNHLY and FYNNEI. CDR3 length: 13 residues. V trimming: 9 bases; J trimming: 0 bases; junction bases outside the gene matches: 4.